This is a list of T cell receptor beta chains from one sample in a study of early T cells in non-severe SARS-CoV-2 infection. One entry per CDR3 protein, called by TCRdb with MiXCR from the 5' RACE reads. The table has 90,000 to 120,000 distinct CDR3 sequences, roughly 12% seen once. The source material was whole blood. The receptors were gathered from an adult who was a healthcare worker with PCR-confirmed SARS-CoV-2 infection or an uninfected control (not recorded which). Each CDR3 is given with its conserved first and last residue. The D gene is left open where the match is weak. Size tells how often a clone was seen (once, few, many) or the class of an expanded clone, and some rows leave it out.

>TRBV24-1|TRBJ2-7|.|.
CATSDGQYYEQYF
TGTGCCACCAGTGACGGACAGTACTACGAGCAGTACTTC
>TRBV3-1|TRBJ2-7|.|few
CASSRGAVRYEQYF
TGTGCCAGCAGCCGAGGGGCAGTTCGCTACGAGCAGTACTTC
>TRBV6-5|TRBJ2-3|TRBD1|few
CASSVGQGGGADTQYF
TGTGCCAGCAGCGTCGGACAGGGGGGAGGCGCAGATACGCAGTATTTT
>TRBV12-2|TRBJ1-1|.|few
CASRLRDRHKNTEAFF
TGTGCAAGTCGCCTCCGGGACAGACACAAGAACACTGAAGCTTTCTTT
>TRBV14|TRBJ1-1|.|few
CASSSGLPGTEAFF
TGTGCCAGCAGCTCGGGACTGCCGGGGACTGAAGCTTTCTTT
>TRBV24-1|TRBJ2-1|.|many
CATSDPATGRNEQFF
TGTGCCACCAGTGACCCCGCGACAGGGAGGAATGAGCAGTTCTTC
>TRBV5-6|TRBJ1-6|TRBD1|.
CASSPGQGANSPLHF
TGTGCCAGCAGCCCGGGACAGGGCGCCAATTCACCCCTCCACTTT
>TRBV5-4|TRBJ2-1|TRBD2|.
CASSFLLAGSNEQFF
TGTGCCAGCAGCTTTTTACTAGCGGGGAGCAATGAGCAGTTCTTC
>TRBV6-2/TRBV6-3|TRBJ1-5|.|few
CASSERPNQPQHF
TGTGCCAGCAGTGAACGACCGAATCAGCCCCAGCATTTT
>TRBV5-1|TRBJ2-2|TRBD2|many
CASQPPLLAGGTGELFF
TGCGCCAGCCAACCGCCTCTACTAGCGGGAGGCACCGGGGAGCTGTTTTTT
>TRBV13|TRBJ2-1|TRBD1|.
CASSEEDRAQFF
TGTGCCAGCAGCGAAGAAGACAGGGCGCAGTTCTTC
>TRBV6-5|TRBJ1-2|TRBD1|few
CASSSTTGFGGYTF
TGTGCCAGCAGTTCCACGACAGGGTTCGGTGGCTACACCTTC
>TRBV19|TRBJ2-6|TRBD1|many
CASTDRASKSGANVLTF
TGTGCCAGTACCGACAGGGCCTCAAAATCTGGGGCCAACGTCCTGACTTTC